The 21 T cell receptor beta chains reported below all come from one sample, sequenced in a study of T cells after yellow fever vaccination (dated by TCRdb to the late 2010s). The treatment or condition label on this specimen signifies: live attenuated yellow fever vaccine strain. The method was 5' RACE. The instrument given in TCRdb is Illumina NovaSeq 6000. The raw public reads went through TCRdb reprocessing: fastp at Q25, MiXCR clone calling, in-frame beta chains kept. Merged by CDR3 protein, the rows form single entries marked with the most common genes and DNA. In all, the sample holds 300,000 to 350,000 distinct CDR3 sequences, and 3% to 4.5% of those were seen once. The top ten hold approximately 25% of the sample. The specimen comprised PBMCs, sampled 5 days after the yellow fever booster vaccination. These receptor sequences come from a man aged 18-30 years who received the YFV17D yellow fever vaccine.

This clonotype was picked up a small number of times. The V gene is TRBV28, the J gene TRBJ1-2; weak D call: TRBD1 (5 bases). CDR3 length: 13 amino acids. V was cut by 3 bases and J by 6 bases, with 11 bases left in between. The germline CDR1 and CDR2 sequences are MDHEN and SYDVKM. The chain's CDR3 is CASSFQGINGYTF. The CDR3 bases are TGTGCCAGCAGTTTTCAGGGCATAAATGGCTACACCTTC.

V and J are TRBV7-9 and TRBJ1-2; TRBD1 is a possible D gene (6 bases). The CDR3 totals 14 residues. Germline values: CDR1 SEHNR, CDR2 FQNEAQ (reference sequence). V lost 8 bases and J 0 bases, leaving 13 bases between the germline ends. CDR3 bases: TGTGCCAGCGGTTCTTACAGGGCTAACTATGGCTACACCTTC. The encoded protein is CASGSYRANYGYTF.

The rearrangement uses TRBV7-9 and TRBJ2-7; perhaps D is TRBD1 or TRBD2 (6 bases each). CDR3 size: 14 residues. Trimming left V 8 bases short and J 4 bases short, with 18 bases between. Looked up from germline, CDR1 is SEHNR and CDR2 is FQNEAQ (reference sequence). CDR3 protein: CASGPGGQGYEQYF. CDR3 DNA: TGTGCCAGCGGTCCTGGGGGGCAAGGATACGAGCAGTACTTC.

The chain's CDR3 is CASAAFRDSANTGELFF. CDR3 DNA sequence: TGTGCCAGCGCCGCCTTTCGCGACAGCGCGAACACCGGGGAGCTGTTTTTT. The V gene is TRBV9, the J gene TRBJ2-2, with D possibly TRBD1 on 5 matching bases. Germline-derived CDR1 and CDR2 are SGDLS and YYNGEE. V was pared by 7 bases and J by 0 bases, with 19 bases between. The CDR3 extends over 17 amino acids.

This chain uses TRBV4-2 with TRBJ2-1; the D gene is possibly TRBD2 (6 bases). The germline gives CDR1 LGHNA, CDR2 YNFKEQ. The length of the CDR3 is 16 residues. Trimming took off 0 bases at V and 4 bases at J, with 13 bases between the two ends. CDR3 nucleotides: TGTGCCAGCAGCCAAGATCCAGTGGGGGGTTACAATGAGCAGTTCTTC. Translated: CASSQDPVGGYNEQFF.

The table lists this clonotype with many counts. The rearrangement uses TRBV3-1 and TRBJ2-7; 7 bases align to TRBD2. This CDR3 comprises 14 residues. V lost 3 bases and J lost 1; bases outside the gene matches: 3. CDR1 and CDR2 (germline): LGHDT, YNNKEL (reference sequence). The CDR3 coding sequence is TGTGCCAGCAGCCAGGCTAGCGGTTCCTACGAGCAGTACTTC. It translates to CASSQASGSYEQYF.

This clonotype was found a few times. The rearrangement joins TRBV12-3 or TRBV12-4 to TRBJ1-5; D call uncertain. The CDR3 has 14 amino acids. V was cut by 7 bases and J by 0 bases, with 10 bases left in between. DNA of the CDR3: TGTGCCAGCACTAAGGGATATAGCAATCAGCCCCAGCATTTT. Its translation is CASTKGYSNQPQHF.

This chain joins TRBV5-1 and TRBJ2-3, with TRBD2 as a possible D gene (5 bases). CDR1 and CDR2 (germline): SGHRS, YFSETQ. Trimming shortened V by 3 bases and J by 6 bases, and 14 bases separated the two germline ends. The CDR3 length is 14 residues. CDR3 coding DNA: TGCGCCAGCAGCTCGGGAACCCTGCGGGATACGCAGTATTTT. Translated, it gives CASSSGTLRDTQYF.

The rearrangement uses TRBV5-1 and TRBJ2-2; perhaps TRBD2 as D (5 bases). Germline-derived CDR1 and CDR2 are SGHRS and YFSETQ. V lost 4 bases and J lost 0, with 7 bases in between. This CDR3 has 14 amino acids. The chain's CDR3 is CASSLEANTGELFF. The CDR3, as DNA: TGCGCCAGCAGCCTGGAGGCGAACACCGGGGAGCTGTTTTTT.

The chain joins TRBV7-2 to TRBJ2-2; D gene unclear. Trimming shortened V by 11 bases and J by 5 bases, and 12 bases separated the two germline ends. This CDR3 is built from 12 residues. Germline-derived CDR1 and CDR2 are SGHTA and FQGNSA. The CDR3 here is CASKVVTGELFF. CDR3 in DNA: TGTGCCTCCAAAGTGGTAACCGGGGAGCTGTTTTTT.

This clonotype was detected many times. This chain connects TRBV12-3 or TRBV12-4 to TRBJ2-1; 9 bases match TRBD1. V was clipped by 8 bases and J by 2 bases; unmatched bases: 7. The CDR3 contains 15 residues. The CDR3 bases are TGTGCCAGCGCACATTGGGACAGGGCCTACAATGAGCAGTTCTTC. Amino acids: CASAHWDRAYNEQFF.

V is TRBV5-4 and J is TRBJ2-1; perhaps TRBD1 as D (6 bases). The CDR3 is 16 amino acids. Deletions cut 4 bases from V and 0 bases from J, with 14 bases between. Germline CDR1 is SGHNT and CDR2 is YYREEE (reference sequence). The CDR3, as DNA: TGTGCCAGCAGCCTTACCCCGGACAGCTCCTACAATGAGCAGTTCTTC. The encoded protein is CASSLTPDSSYNEQFF.

This clonotype came up many times. This chain uses TRBV12-3 or TRBV12-4 with TRBJ1-2, with no clear D. The CDR3 length is 13 residues. V was trimmed by 3 bases and J by 2 bases, leaving 7 bases between them. The CDR3 loop is CASSFRANYGYTF. The CDR3 nucleotides read TGTGCCAGCAGTTTTCGAGCAAACTATGGCTACACCTTC.

This clonotype was recorded at least ten times. The J gene is TRBJ1-2, the V gene TRBV20-1; no clear D. The CDR3 sequence is 15 residues long. Germline lookup yields CDR1 DFQATT and CDR2 SNEGSKA (reference sequence). Trimming took off 0 bases at V and 6 bases at J, with 17 bases between the two ends. The CDR3 DNA is TGCAGTGCTAGAGAATCTTCTGCCTATATAAATGGCTACACCTTC. It encodes CSARESSAYINGYTF.

This clonotype was observed a handful of times. The chain joins TRBV7-6 to TRBJ1-6; a weak D match, TRBD1 (6 bases). This CDR3 spans 18 amino acids. Germline V gene sequence: CDR1 SGHVS, CDR2 FNYEAQ. V was cut by 5 bases and J by 10 bases, with 27 bases left in between. CDR3 sequence: CASSPQGLNLQGPSPLHF. The CDR3 bases are TGTGCCAGCAGCCCCCAAGGCCTTAACTTACAGGGCCCATCACCCCTCCACTTT.

This rearrangement joins TRBV7-2 to TRBJ1-4; 10 bases are a match to TRBD1. The trim removed 4 bases at V and 5 bases at J, leaving 4 bases unmatched. The germline V gene encodes CDR1 SGHTA and CDR2 FQGNSA. The CDR3 has 15 amino acids. CDR3 amino acids: CASSSRQGANEKLFF. The CDR3 DNA follows: TGTGCCAGCAGCTCCCGACAGGGGGCGAATGAAAAACTGTTTTTT.

The J gene is TRBJ2-3, the V gene TRBV20-1; 11 bases line up with TRBD2. Per the germline V gene, CDR1 is DFQATT and CDR2 is SNEGSKA (reference sequence). V was clipped by 6 bases and J by 2 bases; unmatched bases: 7. CDR3 length: 15 residues. The chain's CDR3 is CSASGTSGDTDTQYF. CDR3 DNA: TGCAGTGCATCCGGGACTAGCGGAGACACAGATACGCAGTATTTT.

The chain joins TRBV5-4 to TRBJ2-5; D is tentatively TRBD1 or TRBD2 (6 bases each). Trimming shortened V by 4 bases and J by 6 bases, and 19 bases separated the two germline ends. From germline, CDR1 is SGHNT and CDR2 YYREEE (reference sequence). The CDR3 has 15 amino acids. The CDR3 coding sequence is TGTGCCAGCAGCCCCGCCTTGGGGGGCATACAGACCCAGTACTTC. Its translation is CASSPALGGIQTQYF.

The chain has TRBV4-3 and TRBJ2-3, with TRBD1 matching over 8 bases. V lost 4 bases, J lost 4 bases, and 13 bases stayed unmatched. Germline CDR1 reads LGHNA; CDR2 reads YSLEER. CDR3 length: 17 residues. The CDR3, as DNA: TGCGCCAGCAGCCTCCACCCCCAGAAGGGACAGGCAGATACGCAGTATTTT. It specifies CASSLHPQKGQADTQYF.

The chain links TRBV6-2 or TRBV6-3 to TRBJ2-2; D possibly corresponds to TRBD2 (5 bases). V lost 3 bases to trimming and J lost 0 bases, with 11 bases between them. CDR3 length equals 16 residues. Germline CDR1 is MNHEY and CDR2 is SVGEGT. CDR3 sequence (DNA): TGTGCCAGCAGTTATGAGGCGGGTGCGAACACCGGGGAGCTGTTTTTT. Protein sequence: CASSYEAGANTGELFF.

This chain joins TRBV6-6 and TRBJ2-2; TRBD2 matches 8 bases. The CDR3 totals 17 residues. Trimming removed 2 bases from V and 7 bases from J; junction bases left unmatched: 12. Looked up from germline, CDR1 is MNHNY and CDR2 is SVGAGI (reference sequence). The CDR3 DNA sequence: TGTGCCAGCAGTTACGAAGGGACTAGAAGTTTCGGCGGGGAGCTGTTTTTT. This codes for CASSYEGTRSFGGELFF.